These 17 T cell receptor beta chains were all obtained from the same sample, sequenced in a study of blood T cell repertoires in COVID-19. Here immunoSEQ multiplex PCR was the method, and the copy in TCRdb shows in-frame clones only, minus some. The repertoire holds about 200,000 clones, with 80% to 90% as singletons. The specimen sequenced was peripheral blood. These receptors were collected from a woman older than 75 with acute or convalescent COVID-19.

The chain is built from TRBV2 and TRBJ1-3, with 7 bases matching TRBD1. In germline, CDR1 is SNHLY, CDR2 FYNNEI. The J segment lost 6 bases and the V segment lost 8 bases, leaving 10 bases of the junction unmatched. The CDR3 length is 14 residues. CDR3 protein: CASRIQGQSNTIYF. The CDR3 DNA sequence: TGTGCCAGCCGAATTCAGGGACAGTCAAACACCATATATTTT. Using reference TRBV2 and TRBJ1-3 for the parts outside the CDR3, the full variable domain is EPEVTQTPSHQVTQMGQEVILRCVPISNHLYFYWYRQILGQKVEFLVSFYNNEISEKSEIFDDQFSVERPDGSNFTLKIRSTKLEDSAMYFCASRIQGQSNTIYFGEGSWLTVV.

A single count supports this clone. This chain links TRBV7-2 with TRBJ2-2; TRBD2 aligns across 15 bases. This CDR3 spans 18 amino acids. V gave up 5 bases and J gave up 6 bases; unmatched junction bases: 10. CDR1 SGHTA and CDR2 FQGNSA come from the germline V gene. The CDR3 sequence: CASSRNPGLAGGAGELFF. CDR3 nucleotide sequence: TGTGCCAGCAGCCGCAACCCGGGACTAGCGGGAGGTGCCGGGGAGCTGTTTTTT.

The chain employs TRBV9 and TRBJ2-1; D gene ambiguous. This CDR3 is built from 15 residues. V dropped 0 bases and J dropped 1 base, with 8 bases sitting between them. The V gene's germline CDR1 is SGDLS and CDR2 YYNGEE. CDR3 in amino acids: CASSVVARSYNEQFF. The CDR3 region has the DNA TGTGCCAGCAGCGTAGTGGCTCGTTCCTACAATGAGCAGTTCTTC.

This clone appeared a few times. The chain employs TRBV10-3 and TRBJ1-1; 9 positions match TRBD1. Unmatched junction bases numbered 4, after V lost 8 bases and J lost 3 bases. The CDR3 totals 13 residues. In germline, CDR1 is ENHRY, CDR2 SYGVKD. The CDR3 DNA reads TGTGCCATCTCCGGGGACAGGGACACTGAAGCTTTCTTT. Translation gives CAISGDRDTEAFF.

The gene calls are TRBV20-1 and TRBJ2-1, with unresolved D. The germline V gene has CDR1 DFQATT and CDR2 SNEGSKA (reference sequence). This CDR3 contains 15 residues. The V end lost 3 bases, the J end lost 0 bases, and 12 bases lay between the germline ends. The CDR3 DNA reads as TGCAGTGCTAGTGAGACTTTTGACTCCTACAATGAGCAGTTCTTC. As protein: CSASETFDSYNEQFF.

A single count supports this clone. V and J are TRBV7-8 and TRBJ2-3, with D maybe TRBD2 (6 bases). CDR1 SGHVS and CDR2 FQNEAQ come from the germline V gene. The V gene lost 4 bases and the J gene lost 2 bases, with 10 bases spanning the gap. This CDR3 is 14 amino acids long. The CDR3 DNA follows: TGTGCCAGCAGCTCGACTAGACTCACAGATACGCAGTATTTT. Its protein product is CASSSTRLTDTQYF.

The gene calls are TRBV19 and TRBJ1-5, with D unresolved. This CDR3 region has 12 residues. The V end was cut by 3 bases, the J end by 11 bases, with 11 bases between. Looked up from germline, CDR1 is LNHDA and CDR2 is SQIVND (reference sequence). DNA of the CDR3: TGTGCCAGTAGTATCCTGGGCGGGGCCCAGCATTTT. It yields the protein CASSILGGAQHF.

The gene calls are TRBV7-8 and TRBJ1-1; no definite D call. CDR3 length: 14 residues. Germline CDR1 is SGHVS and CDR2 is FQNEAQ. With 5 bases removed from V and 2 bases from J, the gap between germline ends came to 12 bases. CDR3: CASSPLLANTEAFF. The CDR3 nucleotides are TGTGCCAGCAGCCCGCTTCTAGCTAACACTGAAGCTTTCTTT.

The table lists this clone with a few counts. This chain connects TRBV30 to TRBJ1-5, with D tentatively TRBD1 (5 bases). The V gene's germline CDR1 is GTSNPN and CDR2 SVGIG (reference sequence). V was cut by 0 bases and J by 11 bases, with 14 bases left in between. This CDR3 is built from 13 residues. CDR3 sequence: CAWSVGVSETQHF. CDR3 DNA sequence: TGTGCCTGGAGTGTAGGGGTTTCCGAGACCCAGCATTTT.

This clone was seen just once. The rearrangement joins TRBV7-9 to TRBJ1-6; no clear D. The ends were cut back, 2 bases at V and 3 bases at J, with 8 bases in the middle. This CDR3 spans 15 amino acids. In germline, CDR1 is SEHNR, CDR2 FQNEAQ (reference sequence). The CDR3 is CASSLNQDYNSPLHF. The CDR3 DNA sequence: TGTGCCAGCAGCTTAAATCAGGACTATAATTCACCCCTCCACTTT.

The rearrangement links TRBV28 to TRBJ2-7; a weak D match, TRBD2 (6 bases). The CDR3 length is 14 residues. V was clipped by 6 bases and J by 0 bases, with 12 bases between them. CDR1 MDHEN and CDR2 SYDVKM come from the germline V gene. CDR3 region: CASSRAGSSYEQYF. In DNA form, the CDR3 reads TGTGCCAGCAGCCGAGCGGGTAGCTCCTACGAGCAGTACTTC.

This clone showed up just a few times. The chain employs TRBV29-1 and TRBJ1-2; 8 positions agree with TRBD1. Germline CDR1 reads SQVTM; CDR2 reads ANQGSEA. The junction had 12 bases not matched to a gene; V was cut back by 2 bases and J by 4 bases. This CDR3 has 16 residues. This CDR3 reads CSVEFMDRVPFYGYTF. The CDR3, as DNA: TGCAGCGTTGAATTTATGGACAGGGTTCCCTTCTATGGCTACACCTTC.

This chain connects TRBV19 to TRBJ2-1; 8 nucleotides line up with TRBD2. With V trimmed by 3 bases and J by 5 bases, 3 bases remained unmatched. The CDR3 is made up of 14 amino acids. Germline V gives CDR1 LNHDA, CDR2 SQIVND (reference sequence). The CDR3 coding sequence is TGTGCCAGTAGTATTAGCGGGATCAACAATGAGCAGTTCTTC. Its translation is CASSISGINNEQFF.

The gene calls are TRBV6-5 and TRBJ2-5; a weak D match, TRBD2 (6 bases). V was trimmed by 6 bases and J by 2 bases, leaving 13 bases between them. Per germline, CDR1 MNHEY and CDR2 SVGAGI. The CDR3 loop spans 14 amino acids. The CDR3 DNA is TGTGCCAGCAGCCTACCGGGAGTGCAAGAGACCCAGTACTTC. Amino acids: CASSLPGVQETQYF.

The chain combines TRBV2 with TRBJ1-2; D unclear. Trimming shortened V by 5 bases and J by 5 bases, and 15 bases separated the two germline ends. Germline loops: CDR1 SNHLY, CDR2 FYNNEI. This CDR3 is 14 amino acids long. In DNA form, the CDR3 reads TGTGCCAGCAGTCCAGAAAAGTTAGCGTATGGCTACACCTTC. Protein sequence: CASSPEKLAYGYTF. Full variable domain (missing parts from reference TRBV2 and TRBJ1-2): EPEVTQTPSHQVTQMGQEVILRCVPISNHLYFYWYRQILGQKVEFLVSFYNNEISEKSEIFDDQFSVERPDGSNFTLKIRSTKLEDSAMYFCASSPEKLAYGYTFGSGTRLTVV.

The CDR3 spells CASSGMRSYEQYF. CDR3 DNA sequence: TGTGCCAGCAGTGGGATGCGGTCCTACGAGCAGTACTTC. This chain uses TRBV2 with TRBJ2-7, with D uncertain. Trimming took 4 bases from V and 1 from J, leaving 8 bases between them. Germline V CDR1 and CDR2: SNHLY, FYNNEI. The CDR3 is 13 amino acids.

The CDR3 coding sequence is TGTGCCAGCTCAGATTCCACAGGCCTAGATACGCAGTATTTT. This codes for CASSDSTGLDTQYF. The chain is built from TRBV18 and TRBJ2-3, with D possibly TRBD1 on 5 matching bases. CDR3 size: 14 residues. The V gene lost 5 bases and the J gene lost 5 bases, with 14 bases spanning the gap. CDR1 and CDR2 (germline): KGHSH, LQKENI. Full variable domain (remainder filled in from reference TRBV18 and TRBJ2-3): NAGVMQNPRHLVRRRGQEARLRCSPMKGHSHVYWYRQLPEEGLKFMVYLQKENIIDESGMPKERFSAEFPKEGPSILRIQQVVRGDSAAYFCASSDSTGLDTQYFGPGTRLTVL.